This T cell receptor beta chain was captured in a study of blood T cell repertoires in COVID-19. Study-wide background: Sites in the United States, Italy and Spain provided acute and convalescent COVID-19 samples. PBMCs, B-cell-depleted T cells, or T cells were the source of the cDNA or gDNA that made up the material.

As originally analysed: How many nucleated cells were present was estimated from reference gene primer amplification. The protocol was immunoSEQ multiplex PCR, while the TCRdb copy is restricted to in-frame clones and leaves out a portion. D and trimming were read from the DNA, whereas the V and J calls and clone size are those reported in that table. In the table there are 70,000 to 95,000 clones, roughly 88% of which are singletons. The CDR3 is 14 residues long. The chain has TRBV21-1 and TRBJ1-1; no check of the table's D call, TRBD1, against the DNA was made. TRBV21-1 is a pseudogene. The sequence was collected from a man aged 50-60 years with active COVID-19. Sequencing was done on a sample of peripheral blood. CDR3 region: CASSKGGENTEAFF. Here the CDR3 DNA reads TGTGCCAGCAGCAAAGGGGGCGAGAACACTGAAGCTTTCTTT.